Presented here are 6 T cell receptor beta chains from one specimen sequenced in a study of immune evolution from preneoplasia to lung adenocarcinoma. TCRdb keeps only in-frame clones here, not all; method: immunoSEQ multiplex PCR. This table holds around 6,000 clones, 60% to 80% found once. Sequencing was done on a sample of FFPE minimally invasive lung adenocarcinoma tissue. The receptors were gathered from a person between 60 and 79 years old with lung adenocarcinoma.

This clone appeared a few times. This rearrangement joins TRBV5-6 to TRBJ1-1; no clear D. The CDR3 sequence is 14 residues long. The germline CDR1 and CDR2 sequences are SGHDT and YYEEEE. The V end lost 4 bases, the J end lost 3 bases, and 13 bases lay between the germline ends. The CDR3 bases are TGTGCCAGCAGCCAGACTTGGAGTTACACTGAAGCTTTCTTT. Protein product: CASSQTWSYTEAFF.

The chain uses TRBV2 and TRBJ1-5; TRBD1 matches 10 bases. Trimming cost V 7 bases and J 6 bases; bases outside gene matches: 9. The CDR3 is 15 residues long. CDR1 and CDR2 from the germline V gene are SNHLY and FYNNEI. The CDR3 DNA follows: TGTGCCAGCATGGTAGGGACAGGGGTGAGTCAGCCCCAGCATTTT. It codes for CASMVGTGVSQPQHF.

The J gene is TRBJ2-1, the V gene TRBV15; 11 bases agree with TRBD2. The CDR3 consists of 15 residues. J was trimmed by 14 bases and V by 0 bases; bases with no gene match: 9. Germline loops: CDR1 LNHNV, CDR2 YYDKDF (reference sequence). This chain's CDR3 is CATSRDRLAGGTEFF. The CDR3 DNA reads TGTGCCACCAGCAGAGATCGGCTAGCGGGGGGTACTGAGTTCTTC.

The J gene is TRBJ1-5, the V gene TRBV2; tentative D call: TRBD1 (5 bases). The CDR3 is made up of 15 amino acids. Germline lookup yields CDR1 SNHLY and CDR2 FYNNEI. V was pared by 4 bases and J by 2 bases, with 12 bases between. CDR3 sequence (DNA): TGTGCCAGCAGTGGGGTCGGGGGAGGCAATCAGCCCCAGCATTTT. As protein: CASSGVGGGNQPQHF.

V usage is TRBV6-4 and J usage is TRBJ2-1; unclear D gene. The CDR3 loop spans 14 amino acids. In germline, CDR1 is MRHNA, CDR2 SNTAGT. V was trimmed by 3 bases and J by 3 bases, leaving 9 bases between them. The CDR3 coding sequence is TGTGCCAGCAGTGAGAGAAGCGACTACAATGAGCAGTTCTTC. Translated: CASSERSDYNEQFF.

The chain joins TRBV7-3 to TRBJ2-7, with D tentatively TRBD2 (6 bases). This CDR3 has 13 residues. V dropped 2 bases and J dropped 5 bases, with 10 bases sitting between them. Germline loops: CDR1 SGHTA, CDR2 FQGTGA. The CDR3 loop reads CASSLSGGNEQYF. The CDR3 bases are TGTGCCAGCAGCTTATCCGGAGGGAACGAGCAGTACTTC. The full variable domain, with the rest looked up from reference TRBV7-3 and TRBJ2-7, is GAGVSQTPSNKVTEKGKYVELRCDPISGHTALYWYRQSLGQGPEFLIYFQGTGAADDSGLPNDRFFAVRPEGSVSTLKIQRTERGDSAVYLCASSLSGGNEQYFGPGTRLTVT.